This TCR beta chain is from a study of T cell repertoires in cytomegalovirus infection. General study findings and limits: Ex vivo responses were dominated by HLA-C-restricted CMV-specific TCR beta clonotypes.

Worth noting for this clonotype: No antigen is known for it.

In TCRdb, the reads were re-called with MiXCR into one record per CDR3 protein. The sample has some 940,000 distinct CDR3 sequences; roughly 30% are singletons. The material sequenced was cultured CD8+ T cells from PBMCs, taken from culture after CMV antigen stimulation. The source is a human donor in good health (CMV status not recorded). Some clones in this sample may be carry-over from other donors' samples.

The CDR3 nucleotides read TGTGCCAGCAGACCTCGCACAGGGCCCGCCACAGATACGCAGTATTTT. This codes for CASRPRTGPATDTQYF. This sequence joins TRBV7-4 and TRBJ2-3; D is perhaps TRBD1 (6 bases). Trimming pared 6 bases from V and 2 bases from J, leaving 18 bases between. The CDR3 runs 16 residues. Looked up from germline, CDR1 is SGHVT and CDR2 is SQSDAQ.